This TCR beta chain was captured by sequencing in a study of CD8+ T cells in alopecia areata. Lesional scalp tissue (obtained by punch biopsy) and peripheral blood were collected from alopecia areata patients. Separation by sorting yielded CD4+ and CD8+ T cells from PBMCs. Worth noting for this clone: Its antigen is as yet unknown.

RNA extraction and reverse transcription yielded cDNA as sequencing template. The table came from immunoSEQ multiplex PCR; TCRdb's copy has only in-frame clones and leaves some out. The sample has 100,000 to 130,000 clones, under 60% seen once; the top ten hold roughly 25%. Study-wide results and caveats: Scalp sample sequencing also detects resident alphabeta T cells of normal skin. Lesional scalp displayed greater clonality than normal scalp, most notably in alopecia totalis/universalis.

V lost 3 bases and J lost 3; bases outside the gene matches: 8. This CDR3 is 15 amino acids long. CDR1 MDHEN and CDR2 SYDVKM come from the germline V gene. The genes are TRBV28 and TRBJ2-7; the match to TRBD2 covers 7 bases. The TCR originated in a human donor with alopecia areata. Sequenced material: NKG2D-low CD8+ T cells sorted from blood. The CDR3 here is CASSLGRETVYEQYF. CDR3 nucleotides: TGTGCCAGCAGTTTGGGGAGGGAGACTGTCTACGAGCAGTACTTC.